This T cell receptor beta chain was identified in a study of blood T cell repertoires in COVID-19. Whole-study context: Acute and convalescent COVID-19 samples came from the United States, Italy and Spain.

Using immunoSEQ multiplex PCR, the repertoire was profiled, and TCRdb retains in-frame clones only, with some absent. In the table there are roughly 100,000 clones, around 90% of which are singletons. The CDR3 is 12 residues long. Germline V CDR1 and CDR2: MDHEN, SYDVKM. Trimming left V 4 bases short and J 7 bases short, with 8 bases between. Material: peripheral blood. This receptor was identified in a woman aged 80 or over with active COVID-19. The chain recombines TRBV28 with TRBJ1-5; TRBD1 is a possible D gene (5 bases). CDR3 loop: CASSSGQQPQHF. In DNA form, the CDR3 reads TGTGCCAGCAGTTCAGGACAACAGCCCCAGCATTTT.